The source of this T cell receptor beta chain is a study of cytomegalovirus exposure and HLA in healthy donors. CDR3 length equals 15 residues. Germline CDR1 and CDR2: SGHRS and YFSETQ. The V and J ends lost 3 bases and 0 bases respectively, with 12 bases between them. Whole-study findings and limits: Later on, an analysis found that several of the most significant clusters appeared to be linked to common viral pathogens, which included parvovirus B19.

Notes on this clone: Its antigen is still unknown.

In the PCR, 60 Vbeta and 13 Jbeta primers were used. Generated by immunoSEQ multiplex PCR, the TCRdb table keeps only in-frame clones and is missing some. The sample records about 98,000 clones, about 80% being singletons. The sequenced sample consisted of PBMCs. The chain joins TRBV5-1 to TRBJ1-1; D perhaps matches TRBD1 (6 bases). This receptor was taken from a female donor in good health and CMV-seropositive. In nucleotides, the CDR3 is TGCGCCAGCAGCTCCGAGACAGGTGTGAACACTGAAGCTTTCTTT. Protein sequence: CASSSETGVNTEAFF.